The 27 T cell receptor beta chains below were found in one sample sequenced in a study of OX40 agonist ivuxolimab in advanced cancers. The method was immunoSEQ multiplex PCR; TCRdb's version includes in-frame clones alone and lacks a portion of them. The table shows some 83,000 clones, with approximately 84% occurring only once. This material consisted of CD4+ or CD8+ T cells sorted from blood, taken in a trial of the OX40 agonist ivuxolimab. These receptors were collected from an adult with an advanced solid tumor such as melanoma, head and neck, liver or kidney cancer.

The CDR3 spells CASSGNGVSKEKLFF. CDR3 bases: TGTGCCAGCAGCGGAAACGGGGTTTCGAAGGAAAAACTGTTTTTT. The rearrangement joins TRBV11-3 to TRBJ1-4, with D unclear. CDR3 length: 15 residues. Germline V gene lookup returns CDR1 SGHNT and CDR2 YENEEA. Trimming took off 5 bases at V and 8 bases at J, with 18 bases between the two ends.

Worth noting for this clone: One end of the junction fails to match germline, which may point to a read error. The chain links TRBV7-7 to TRBJ2-7; 7 nucleotides align to TRBD2. The CDR3 has 17 residues. Germline V gene data show CDR1 as SSHAT and CDR2 as FNYEAQ (reference sequence). CDR3 sequence (DNA): TGTGCTAGCAGCTTATTTCTGGAGGGAGGGCCCTCCTACGAGCAGTACTTC. Protein sequence: CASSLFLEGGPSYEQYF.

The genes are TRBV30 and TRBJ2-5; 10 bases are a match to TRBD2. The germline V gene has CDR1 GTSNPN and CDR2 SVGIG (reference sequence). The CDR3 is made up of 13 amino acids. The V segment lost 4 bases and the J segment 6 bases; nucleotides outside the gene matches: 5. The CDR3 sequence is CAWIASGRKTQYF. In DNA form, the CDR3 reads TGTGCCTGGATCGCTAGCGGGAGAAAGACCCAGTACTTC.

The rearrangement links TRBV2 to TRBJ2-7; D remains ambiguous. CDR1 SNHLY and CDR2 FYNNEI come from the germline V gene. This CDR3 has 11 amino acids. Between the trimmed V and J ends, which lost 8 bases and 2 bases, there was a span of 7 bases. In DNA form, the CDR3 reads TGTGCCAGCCGCAGGACCTACGAGCAGTACTTC. Encoded protein: CASRRTYEQYF.

This clone counts as medium-sized (0.01 to 0.1%). J is TRBJ1-3 and V is TRBV27; the D is unclear. CDR1 is MNHEY and CDR2 is SMNVEV in the germline V gene (reference sequence). Trimming left V 0 bases short and J 0 bases short, with 6 bases between. The CDR3 spans 15 residues. Written as DNA, the CDR3 is TGTGCCAGCAGTTTATCGGGCAGCTCTGGAAACACCATATATTTT. Amino acid sequence: CASSLSGSSGNTIYF.

This clone was counted a single time. This chain connects TRBV6-1 to TRBJ1-2; D is undetermined. CDR1 and CDR2 (germline): MNHNS, SASEGT. There are 17 residues in the CDR3. The V and J ends lost 0 bases and 0 bases respectively, with 14 bases between them. The CDR3 protein is CASSEALGQATNYGYTF. CDR3 bases: TGTGCCAGCAGTGAAGCGTTAGGCCAGGCTACTAACTATGGCTACACCTTC.

The J gene is TRBJ1-5, the V gene TRBV27; D ambiguous. Germline V lookup: CDR1 MNHEY, CDR2 SMNVEV (reference sequence). V dropped 5 bases and J dropped 0 bases, with 5 bases sitting between them. This CDR3 has 13 amino acids. The CDR3 region is CASSDGSNQPQHF. The CDR3, as DNA: TGTGCCAGCAGTGACGGTAGCAATCAGCCCCAGCATTTT.

The rearrangement links TRBV7-2 to TRBJ2-2; weak D call: TRBD2 (6 bases). CDR1 and CDR2 from the germline V gene are SGHTA and FQGNSA. The length of the CDR3 is 15 residues. The V end was cut by 0 bases, the J end by 3 bases, with 8 bases between. As DNA, the CDR3 is TGTGCCAGCAGCTTAGCGGGGGGATACACCGGGGAGCTGTTTTTT. Amino acids: CASSLAGGYTGELFF.

J is TRBJ1-3 and V is TRBV11-2, with a tentative D call TRBD1 (6 bases). This CDR3 is built from 17 residues. Trimming shortened V by 7 bases and J by 0 bases, and 19 bases separated the two germline ends. From germline, CDR1 is SGHAT and CDR2 FQNNGV. Here the CDR3 DNA reads TGTGCCAGCACCAAATTGATACAGGGAACCTCTGGAAACACCATATATTTT. This translates into CASTKLIQGTSGNTIYF.

This clone occurred a few times. V usage is TRBV6-1 and J usage is TRBJ2-3, with D perhaps TRBD2 (7 bases). Trimming removed 3 bases at V and 4 bases at J, with 11 bases between. Germline V lookup: CDR1 MNHNS, CDR2 SASEGT. CDR3 length: 14 amino acids. DNA of the CDR3: TGTGCCAGCAGTGAGGGGGAGGGGGCAGATACGCAGTATTTT. Its translation is CASSEGEGADTQYF.

The V gene is TRBV5-1, the J gene TRBJ2-5; 8 bases line up with TRBD1. Unmatched junction bases numbered 16, after V lost 1 base and J lost 5 bases. Germline V gene lookup returns CDR1 SGHRS and CDR2 YFSETQ. The CDR3 spans 18 residues. The CDR3 nucleotides are TGCGCCAGCAGCTTGTCGGCCGCTGGTGGGACAGGTGGGGAGACCCAGTACTTC. Translation: CASSLSAAGGTGGETQYF.

The chain carries TRBV30 and TRBJ1-1, with D possibly being TRBD1 (6 bases). Trimming took off 5 bases at V and 6 bases at J, with 22 bases between the two ends. From germline, CDR1 is GTSNPN and CDR2 SVGIG (reference sequence). The CDR3 spans 15 residues. CDR3 amino acids: CAWATRRTGHSEAFF. As DNA, the CDR3 is TGTGCCTGGGCTACTAGGAGAACAGGGCATTCTGAAGCTTTCTTT. The variable domain in full, with the rest retrieved from reference TRBV30 and TRBJ1-1, is SQTIHQWPATLVQPVGSPLSLECTVEGTSNPNLYWYRQAAGRGLQLLFYSVGIGQISSEVPQNLSASRPQDRQFILSSKKLLLSDSGFYLCAWATRRTGHSEAFFGQGTRLTVV.

The chain recombines TRBV19 with TRBJ1-5; TRBD1 agrees at 7 bases. J gave up 4 bases and V 5 bases, and 20 bases lay outside the gene matches. This CDR3 comprises 19 residues. Germline CDR1 and CDR2: LNHDA and SQIVND (reference sequence). In nucleotides, the CDR3 is TGTGCCAGTAGTCCAAGGACAGGCGTGGGCGTATTGAGAAATCAGCCCCAGCATTTT. Protein: CASSPRTGVGVLRNQPQHF.

The chain carries TRBV18 and TRBJ1-3; D is ambiguous. Looked up from germline, CDR1 is KGHSH and CDR2 is LQKENI. The CDR3 is 13 amino acids. Trimming took 3 bases from V and 0 from J, leaving 3 bases between them. CDR3 sequence (DNA): TGTGCCAGCTCACCTAGCTCTGGAAACACCATATATTTT. This translates into CASSPSSGNTIYF.

The rearrangement joins TRBV11-2 to TRBJ2-1; the match to TRBD2 covers 7 bases. There are 16 residues in the CDR3. Germline-derived CDR1 and CDR2 are SGHAT and FQNNGV. Unmatched junction bases numbered 7, after V lost 1 base and J lost 4 bases. CDR3 coding DNA: TGTGCCAGCAGCTTAGGGATCCTAGCGGTATACAATGAGCAGTTCTTC. It yields the protein CASSLGILAVYNEQFF.

This clone has only a few counts. The gene calls are TRBV21-1 and TRBJ1-1. TRBV21-1 is a recognized pseudogene. This CDR3 has 11 amino acids. The CDR3 nucleotides read TGTGCCAGCAGCAACTGGGATGAAGCTTTCTTT. This translates into CASSNWDEAFF.

V and J are TRBV5-1 and TRBJ1-1; 7 bases agree with TRBD1. The germline V gene has CDR1 SGHRS and CDR2 YFSETQ. With V trimmed by 4 bases and J by 1 base, 7 bases remained unmatched. CDR3 size: 15 residues. The CDR3 spells CASSPQTGKNTEAFF. The CDR3 DNA sequence: TGCGCCAGCAGCCCACAGACAGGGAAGAACACTGAAGCTTTCTTT. Variable domain in full (rest from reference TRBV5-1 and TRBJ1-1): KAGVTQTPRYLIKTRGQQVTLSCSPISGHRSVSWYQQTPGQGLQFLFEYFSETQRNKGNFPGRFSGRQFSNSRSEMNVSTLELGDSALYLCASSPQTGKNTEAFFGQGTRLTVV.

A single count supports this clone. This chain uses TRBV18 with TRBJ2-1; D perhaps matches TRBD2 (6 bases). With 0 bases removed from V and 8 bases from J, the gap between germline ends came to 17 bases. The CDR3 spans 16 residues. Germline V gene data show CDR1 as KGHSH and CDR2 as LQKENI. CDR3 loop: CASSPPRSTSPYEQFF. Written as DNA, the CDR3 is TGTGCCAGCTCACCACCGAGATCGACTAGTCCTTATGAGCAGTTCTTC.

This clone was counted a single time. The chain carries TRBV6-5 and TRBJ1-1, with unresolved D. The germline V gene encodes CDR1 MNHEY and CDR2 SVGAGI. This CDR3 has 13 residues. Deletions cut 7 bases from V and 3 bases from J, with 12 bases between. The CDR3 DNA is TGTGCCAGCACCGGAGGTCCGTACACTGAAGCTTTCTTT. It is translated as CASTGGPYTEAFF.

This clone has only one observation. The DNA for the CDR3 is TGTGCCAGCACCGGGTACACAGATACGCAGTATTTT. Amino acid sequence: CASTGYTDTQYF. The chain couples TRBV2 to TRBJ2-3, with D unresolved. Germline V gives CDR1 SNHLY, CDR2 FYNNEI. Deletions cut 7 bases from V and 2 bases from J, with 7 bases between. CDR3 length: 12 amino acids.

This clone showed up just once. The chain combines TRBV4-3 with TRBJ2-7; a possible D gene is TRBD1 (6 bases). The CDR3 runs 13 residues. V was trimmed by 4 bases and J by 1 base, leaving 8 bases between them. Germline V gene data show CDR1 as LGHNA and CDR2 as YSLEER. CDR3 sequence reads: CASSRGQSYEQYF. The CDR3 region has the DNA TGCGCCAGCAGCCGAGGACAGTCCTACGAGCAGTACTTC.

This chain connects TRBV5-6 to TRBJ2-3, with TRBD2 identical over 14 bases. The germline V gene encodes CDR1 SGHDT and CDR2 YYEEEE. V was pared by 4 bases and J by 2 bases, with 3 bases of the junction left unmatched. The CDR3 has 16 residues. The CDR3 here is CASSEGLAGDTDTQYF. CDR3 DNA: TGTGCCAGCAGCGAGGGACTAGCGGGAGACACAGATACGCAGTATTTT.

The DNA of the CDR3 is TGTGCCAGCTTGTCAGGGGAAACAGATACGCAGTATTTT. Its translation: CASLSGETDTQYF. V and J are TRBV19 and TRBJ2-3, with D possibly matching TRBD1 (6 bases). Deletions cut 9 bases from V and 3 bases from J, with 13 bases between. CDR1 is LNHDA and CDR2 is SQIVND in the germline V gene (reference sequence). The CDR3 spans 13 residues.

The V call is TRBV18, the J call TRBJ2-5, with TRBD2 matching 12 bases. Losses at the gene ends were 3 bases for V and 5 bases for J; bases not matched to a gene: 4. Per the germline V gene, CDR1 is KGHSH and CDR2 is LQKENI. This CDR3 is built from 15 residues. The DNA for the CDR3 is TGTGCCAGCTCACCGGGACTAGCGGGCGGGGAGACCCAGTACTTC. This translates into CASSPGLAGGETQYF.

The chain joins TRBV11-3 to TRBJ1-2, with 7 bases lining up with TRBD1. Germline trimming cut 5 bases from V and 8 bases from J; bases unmatched to any gene: 5. This CDR3 has 12 amino acids. Germline-derived CDR1 and CDR2 are SGHNT and YENEEA. DNA for the CDR3: TGTGCCAGCAGCCTCGGACAGGCGGGCTACACCTTC. Translation: CASSLGQAGYTF. Using reference TRBV11-3 and TRBJ1-2 for the parts outside the CDR3, the full variable domain is EAGVVQSPRYKIIEKKQPVAFWCNPISGHNTLYWYLQNLGQGPELLIRYENEEAVDDSQLPKDRFSAERLKGVDSTLKIQPAELGDSAVYLCASSLGQAGYTFGSGTRLTVV.

V usage is TRBV6-1 and J usage is TRBJ1-6; the D is unclear. There are 13 residues in the CDR3. V was clipped by 6 bases and J by 8 bases, with 11 bases between them. Germline V gene sequence: CDR1 MNHNS, CDR2 SASEGT. As DNA, the CDR3 is TGTGCCAGCAGCCTACGATGGGATTCACCCCTCCACTTT. It specifies CASSLRWDSPLHF.

This sequence joins TRBV6-1 and TRBJ2-3; D gene unclear. Looked up from germline, CDR1 is MNHNS and CDR2 is SASEGT. CDR3 length: 14 amino acids. Trimming stripped 1 base from V and 2 bases from J, with 7 bases between. CDR3 nucleotides: TGTGCCAGCAGTGAAGGGGGTCACACAGATACGCAGTATTTT. It encodes CASSEGGHTDTQYF.